The 25 T cell receptor beta chains below were found in one sample sequenced in a study of T cell responses to AZD1222 COVID-19 vaccine. Profiling relied on immunoSEQ multiplex PCR, and the TCRdb table lists in-frame clones only, not all of them. This table has more than 100,000 clones, roughly 87% appearing once. The source was peripheral blood, collected on day 0 of AZD1222 vaccination. These TCRs come from an adult in good health.

This clone was seen a single time. This chain connects TRBV7-9 to TRBJ2-7, with D unclear. Germline values: CDR1 SEHNR, CDR2 FQNEAQ (reference sequence). The CDR3 has 11 residues. Between the trimmed V and J ends, which lost 3 bases and 0 bases, there was a span of 0 bases. The DNA for the CDR3 is TGTGCCAGCAGCTTCTCCTACGAGCAGTACTTC. As protein: CASSFSYEQYF.

The chain has TRBV6-5 and TRBJ2-7; 7 nucleotides align to TRBD1. CDR3 length: 14 residues. The V and J ends lost 6 bases and 3 bases, in that order; junction bases with no gene match: 8. Germline V gene data show CDR1 as MNHEY and CDR2 as SVGAGI. The CDR3 region is CASSTGTAVYEQYF. The CDR3 bases are TGTGCCAGCAGCACAGGGACAGCGGTCTACGAGCAGTACTTC.

The chain carries TRBV15 and TRBJ1-1; possibly TRBD1 for D (5 bases). The CDR3 loop spans 19 amino acids. V was pared by 4 bases and J by 3 bases, with 27 bases between. The germline CDR1 and CDR2 sequences are LNHNV and YYDKDF (reference sequence). The DNA of the CDR3 is TGTGCCACCAGCACATCGCTCGGCACAGGTCCCACTGGGGACACTGAAGCTTTCTTT. Encoded protein: CATSTSLGTGPTGDTEAFF.

The V call is TRBV5-8, the J call TRBJ1-5; 7 nucleotides line up with TRBD1. The CDR3 is 17 residues long. The V and J ends lost 0 bases and 2 bases, in that order; junction bases with no gene match: 8. The V gene's germline CDR1 is SGHTS and CDR2 YDEGEE. The CDR3 loop is CASSLDTGVLRNQPQHF. As DNA, the CDR3 is TGTGCCAGCAGCTTGGACACAGGGGTTCTACGCAATCAGCCCCAGCATTTT.

The chain uses TRBV6-5 and TRBJ1-1; the D gene is possibly TRBD1 (5 bases). The CDR3 consists of 15 residues. Germline CDR1 MNHEY, CDR2 SVGAGI. V shed 8 bases and J shed 2 bases, with 18 bases lying between them. CDR3 nucleotides: TGTGCCAGCGCCTACGGTGCAGGGTTAAACACTGAAGCTTTCTTT. It is translated as CASAYGAGLNTEAFF.

This clone was counted a few times. V is TRBV7-9 and J is TRBJ1-4, with D uncertain. This CDR3 has 15 residues. Deletions cut 5 bases from V and 7 bases from J, with 17 bases between. Germline CDR1 SEHNR, CDR2 FQNEAQ (reference sequence). CDR3 region: CASSPRRLGREKLFF. The DNA for the CDR3 is TGTGCCAGCAGCCCCCGGCGATTGGGTCGTGAAAAACTGTTTTTT.

The chain recombines TRBV5-5 with TRBJ2-5; 8 bases match TRBD2. This CDR3 region has 16 residues. In germline, CDR1 is SGHKS, CDR2 YYEKEE (reference sequence). The J segment lost 1 base and the V segment lost 0 bases, leaving 5 bases of the junction unmatched. CDR3 in amino acids: CASSLALAGGQETQYF. As DNA, the CDR3 is TGTGCCAGCAGCTTGGCGCTTGCGGGGGGCCAAGAGACCCAGTACTTC.

This sequence joins TRBV5-5 and TRBJ1-1; TRBD1 matches at 7 bases. The CDR3 is 15 residues long. Trimming removed 3 bases from V and 0 bases from J; junction bases left unmatched: 5. The germline gives CDR1 SGHKS, CDR2 YYEKEE (reference sequence). CDR3 amino acids: CASSSHRGLNTEAFF. As DNA, the CDR3 is TGTGCCAGCAGCTCTCACAGGGGCCTGAACACTGAAGCTTTCTTT.

The chain combines TRBV7-2 with TRBJ1-1; the match to TRBD1 covers 7 bases. Germline V gene data show CDR1 as SGHTA and CDR2 as FQGNSA. V gave up 4 bases and J gave up 1 base; unmatched junction bases: 6. The length of the CDR3 is 15 residues. The CDR3 protein is CASSSWTGSNTEAFF. CDR3 DNA: TGTGCCAGCAGCTCCTGGACAGGATCGAACACTGAAGCTTTCTTT.

This chain joins TRBV7-2 and TRBJ1-2; no clear D gene. V lost 5 bases to trimming and J lost 4 bases, with 23 bases between them. CDR3 length: 17 residues. Per the germline V gene, CDR1 is SGHTA and CDR2 is FQGNSA. The CDR3 bases are TGTGCCAGCAGCCCAAGCCCCTTCCGCCGGTCTCTCTATGGCTACACCTTC. Translated: CASSPSPFRRSLYGYTF.

The CDR3, as DNA: TGCGCCAGCAGCTTTGAACAATTATCCGGGGAGCTGTTTTTT. Its translation is CASSFEQLSGELFF. This chain uses TRBV5-1 with TRBJ2-2; D is ambiguous. CDR1 is SGHRS and CDR2 is YFSETQ in the germline V gene. Trimming cost V 2 bases and J 6 bases, with 11 bases left between them. This CDR3 has 14 residues.

The rearrangement uses TRBV5-1 and TRBJ2-5; possibly TRBD1 for D (5 bases). V was shortened by 5 bases and J by 5 bases, with 10 bases between the two germline ends. Germline-derived CDR1 and CDR2 are SGHRS and YFSETQ. The CDR3 totals 12 residues. CDR3 coding DNA: TGCGCCAGCAGTCAGGGCCAGGAGACCCAGTACTTC. Translating it yields CASSQGQETQYF.

This rearrangement joins TRBV7-6 to TRBJ1-4; possible D gene TRBD1, 6 bases. Germline assignment: CDR1 SGHVS and CDR2 FNYEAQ. CDR3 length: 20 amino acids. Deletions cut 1 base from V and 2 bases from J, with 23 bases between. The CDR3 sequence is CASSLEPLPGTGSTNEKLFF. For the CDR3, the DNA is TGTGCCAGCAGCTTAGAGCCTTTACCGGGAACAGGGTCGACTAATGAAAAACTGTTTTTT.

The rearrangement links TRBV4-3 to TRBJ1-3; no clear D gene. In germline, CDR1 is LGHNA, CDR2 YSLEER. The CDR3 is made up of 16 amino acids. Trimming cost V 3 bases and J 0 bases, with 12 bases left between them. The CDR3 loop reads CASSQARLGSGNTIYF. The CDR3, as DNA: TGCGCCAGCAGCCAGGCGAGGTTGGGCTCTGGAAACACCATATATTTT.

This chain links TRBV12-5 with TRBJ2-7; D is perhaps TRBD2 (6 bases). The CDR3 extends over 14 amino acids. The germline CDR1 and CDR2 sequences are LGHNT and FRNRAP. V was shortened by 5 bases and J by 2 bases, with 13 bases between the two germline ends. The CDR3 spells CASGPFVAAYEQYF. The CDR3 DNA is TGTGCTAGTGGTCCATTTGTAGCGGCCTACGAGCAGTACTTC.

CDR3 sequence reads: CASSLYGGHTIYF. The CDR3 DNA reads as TGTGCCAGCAGCCTTTATGGAGGCCACACCATATATTTT. The gene calls are TRBV9 and TRBJ1-3; no clear D gene. Germline CDR1 reads SGDLS; CDR2 reads YYNGEE. With 4 bases removed from V and 8 bases from J, the gap between germline ends came to 13 bases. The CDR3 is 13 residues long.

V usage is TRBV6-5 and J usage is TRBJ2-7; D might be TRBD2 (7 bases). The ends were cut back, 0 bases at V and 5 bases at J, with 11 bases in the middle. This CDR3 is 14 amino acids long. Germline-derived CDR1 and CDR2 are MNHEY and SVGAGI. In DNA, the CDR3 is TGTGCCAGCAGTTACTCAGGGGGGGCCCACGAGCAGTACTTC. It translates to CASSYSGGAHEQYF.

The chain combines TRBV27 with TRBJ2-2; D tentatively reads TRBD1 or TRBD2 (5 bases each). Per germline, CDR1 MNHEY and CDR2 SMNVEV (reference sequence). V was cut by 2 bases and J by 6 bases, with 7 bases left in between. This CDR3 comprises 13 residues. The CDR3, as DNA: TGTGCCAGCAGTTTACAGGGAGCCGGGGAGCTGTTTTTT. Residues: CASSLQGAGELFF.

The CDR3 DNA sequence: TGTGCCAGCAGTTTAGCGCTAAGGGGTGGCTACACCTTC. This codes for CASSLALRGGYTF. This chain connects TRBV12-3 or TRBV12-4 to TRBJ1-2; TRBD1 might be the D (5 bases). Trimming took off 0 bases at V and 7 bases at J, with 9 bases between the two ends. The CDR3 loop spans 13 amino acids.

V and J are TRBV29-1 and TRBJ2-5; D tentatively fits TRBD1 or TRBD2 (6 bases each). Germline V lookup: CDR1 SQVTM, CDR2 ANQGSEA. CDR3 length equals 14 residues. V was shortened by 3 bases and J by 7 bases, with 18 bases between the two germline ends. This CDR3 is CSVERDRTTGTQYF. The CDR3 DNA follows: TGCAGCGTTGAGCGAGACAGGACTACGGGGACCCAGTACTTC.

The chain carries TRBV4-1 and TRBJ2-7, with no clear D. The CDR3 spans 16 residues. Germline V CDR1 and CDR2: MGHRA, YSYEKL. The germline V and J ends were trimmed by 0 bases and 1 base, with 13 bases remaining between them. The CDR3 coding sequence is TGCGCCAGCAGCCAAGATTATTCCGGCAGGTCCTACGAGCAGTACTTC. It encodes CASSQDYSGRSYEQYF.

The chain couples TRBV10-3 to TRBJ2-7, with a tentative D call TRBD2 (5 bases). The length of the CDR3 is 15 residues. Germline CDR1 ENHRY, CDR2 SYGVKD. V was clipped by 0 bases and J by 6 bases, with 15 bases between them. CDR3 sequence reads: CAISESIAAGSEQYF. Here the CDR3 DNA reads TGTGCCATCAGTGAGTCCATCGCGGCGGGTTCCGAGCAGTACTTC.

This clone was observed once. The chain links TRBV3-1 (or the pseudogene TRBV3-2) to TRBJ1-1, with D possibly TRBD1 on 6 matching bases. This CDR3 region has 16 residues. Germline V gives CDR1 LGHDT, CDR2 YNNKEL (reference sequence). V lost 2 bases, J lost 3 bases, and 16 bases lay in between. The CDR3 sequence: CASSQRGAGSDTEAFF. The CDR3 nucleotides are TGTGCCAGCAGCCAAAGGGGGGCCGGGTCTGACACTGAAGCTTTCTTT.

This clone has only a few counts. The chain links TRBV6-2 or TRBV6-3 to TRBJ1-1; TRBD1 is a possible D gene (5 bases). V lost 0 bases and J 5 bases, leaving 10 bases between the germline ends. The germline V gene has CDR1 MNHEY and CDR2 SVGEGT. CDR3 length equals 14 residues. This CDR3 reads CASSYSRSGTEAFF. CDR3 DNA: TGTGCCAGCAGTTACTCCCGGTCAGGGACTGAAGCTTTCTTT.

In DNA, the CDR3 is TGTGCCACCAGCAGAGACTTCTCTGGAAACACCATATATTTT. Its protein product is CATSRDFSGNTIYF. This chain joins TRBV15 and TRBJ1-3; D gene unclear. CDR1 is LNHNV and CDR2 is YYDKDF in the germline V gene (reference sequence). This CDR3 contains 14 residues. V was trimmed by 0 bases and J by 0 bases, leaving 3 bases between them.